Presented here are 11 T cell receptor beta chains from one specimen sequenced in a study of lymphopenia after photon versus proton radiotherapy. Data came from immunoSEQ multiplex PCR; TCRdb stores just in-frame clones and leaves some out. Of tens of thousands of clones listed, 75% to 90% are singletons. Sequencing used peripheral blood, obtained from a patient treated with proton-based radiotherapy. The receptor set was obtained from an older man with esophageal cancer.

The gene calls are TRBV5-4 and TRBJ1-6; no reliable D call. V gave up 4 bases and J gave up 14 bases, with 13 bases separating them. This CDR3 contains 12 residues. Germline CDR1 and CDR2: SGHNT and YYREEE (reference sequence). The CDR3 sequence is CASSHLDGSLHF. DNA of the CDR3: TGTGCCAGCAGCCACCTCGACGGATCCCTCCACTTT. The full variable domain, its missing parts supplied by reference TRBV5-4 and TRBJ1-6, is ETGVTQSPTHLIKTRGQQVTLRCSSQSGHNTVSWYQQALGQGPQFIFQYYREEENGRGNFPPRFSGLQFPNYSSELNVNALELDDSALYLCASSHLDGSLHFGNGTRLTVT.

Here the CDR3 DNA reads TGTGCCAGCAGCCCAGGGTGGCGGGACTACAATGAGCAGTTCTTC. This encodes CASSPGWRDYNEQFF. The chain combines TRBV11-2 with TRBJ2-1; TRBD2 is a possible D gene (6 bases). The CDR3 loop spans 15 amino acids. Germline values: CDR1 SGHAT, CDR2 FQNNGV. Trimming shortened V by 5 bases and J by 3 bases, and 14 bases separated the two germline ends.

This clone was detected only once. This chain connects TRBV27 to TRBJ2-7, with D unclear. This CDR3 region has 13 residues. V was shortened by 10 bases and J by 3 bases, with 16 bases between the two germline ends. Germline V CDR1 and CDR2: MNHEY, SMNVEV (reference sequence). The CDR3 is CATHAVGVYEQYF. The CDR3 DNA is TGTGCCACCCACGCGGTAGGAGTCTACGAGCAGTACTTC.

The CDR3 DNA follows: TGTGCCAGTAGTATCTTCTCCCGCACTGAAGCTTTCTTT. Its translation is CASSIFSRTEAFF. The V call is TRBV19, the J call TRBJ1-1; D remains ambiguous. This CDR3 spans 13 amino acids. Germline V gene lookup returns CDR1 LNHDA and CDR2 SQIVND (reference sequence). V lost 3 bases, J lost 4 bases, and 9 bases lay in between.

The CDR3 nucleotides are TGTGCCAGCAGAACGACAGGGGGGAACCAGTACTTC. This sequence encodes CASRTTGGNQYF. The chain combines TRBV6-5 with TRBJ2-5; 9 nucleotides match TRBD1. Looked up from germline, CDR1 is MNHEY and CDR2 is SVGAGI. With 6 bases clipped from V and 10 bases from J, the junction kept 6 bases outside the gene matches. CDR3 size: 12 residues.

This clone was observed a handful of times. The CDR3 loop reads CASSTGLAGYNEQFF. The DNA for the CDR3 is TGTGCCAGCAGCACGGGACTAGCGGGCTACAATGAGCAGTTCTTC. This chain uses TRBV7-2 with TRBJ2-1; 12 bases agree with TRBD2. The ends lost 5 bases at V and 3 bases at J; junction bases unmatched: 2. This CDR3 has 15 amino acids. Germline V CDR1 and CDR2: SGHTA, FQGNSA. Using reference TRBV7-2 and TRBJ2-1 for the parts outside the CDR3, the full variable domain is GAGVSQSPSNKVTEKGKDVELRCDPISGHTALYWYRQSLGQGLEFLIYFQGNSAPDKSGLPSDRFSAERTGGSVSTLTIQRTQQEDSAVYLCASSTGLAGYNEQFFGPGTRLTVL.

V gene TRBV7-6 combines with J gene TRBJ2-1; no firm D call. Germline values: CDR1 SGHVS, CDR2 FNYEAQ. The V and J ends lost 2 bases and 7 bases respectively, with 3 bases between them. There are 11 residues in the CDR3. This CDR3 is CASSLNNEQFF. The CDR3 coding sequence is TGTGCCAGCAGCTTAAATAATGAGCAGTTCTTC.

This sequence joins TRBV6-1 and TRBJ1-2; the D is unclear. Trimming cost V 6 bases and J 5 bases, with 16 bases left between them. The germline V gene encodes CDR1 MNHNS and CDR2 SASEGT. This CDR3 spans 14 amino acids. CDR3 bases: TGTGCCAGCAGCCTAGACGGGGAAAGTTATGGCTACACCTTC. Translating gives CASSLDGESYGYTF.

This clone showed up just a few times. The same CDR3 also results from other DNA sequences found in this sample. The CDR3 DNA is TGTGCCAGCTCACCGGGATCACACTATGGCTACACCTTC. This translates into CASSPGSHYGYTF. The rearrangement joins TRBV18 to TRBJ1-2; D remains unclear. CDR1 is KGHSH, CDR2 LQKENI, per germline. The CDR3 loop spans 13 amino acids. V was shortened by 3 bases and J by 3 bases, with 8 bases between the two germline ends.

This clone has just one count. V is TRBV11-2 and J is TRBJ2-1; D is perhaps TRBD2 (6 bases). Germline assignment: CDR1 SGHAT and CDR2 FQNNGV. V lost 3 bases and J lost 4, with 16 bases in between. This CDR3 contains 16 residues. CDR3 coding DNA: TGTGCCAGCAGCTTGTTAGGCGGGATGGGGTACAATGAGCAGTTCTTC. It encodes CASSLLGGMGYNEQFF.

The chain uses TRBV30 and TRBJ1-5; possible D gene TRBD1, 6 bases. Germline assignment: CDR1 GTSNPN and CDR2 SVGIG (reference sequence). V lost 4 bases, J lost 4 bases, and 14 bases lay in between. The CDR3 sequence is 14 residues long. CDR3 amino acids: CAWTVRGSNQPQHF. The CDR3 DNA is TGTGCCTGGACCGTTAGGGGGAGTAATCAGCCCCAGCATTTT.